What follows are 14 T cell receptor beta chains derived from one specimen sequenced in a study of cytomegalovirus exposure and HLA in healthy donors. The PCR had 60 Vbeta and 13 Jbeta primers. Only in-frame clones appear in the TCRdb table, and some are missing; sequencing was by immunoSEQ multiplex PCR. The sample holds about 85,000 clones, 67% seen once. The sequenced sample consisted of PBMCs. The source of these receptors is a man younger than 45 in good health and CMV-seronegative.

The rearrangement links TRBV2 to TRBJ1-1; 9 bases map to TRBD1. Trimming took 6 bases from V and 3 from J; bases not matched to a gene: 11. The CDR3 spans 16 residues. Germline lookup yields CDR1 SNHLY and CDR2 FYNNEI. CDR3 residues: CASSSDRGTRYTEAFF. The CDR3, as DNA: TGTGCCAGCAGCTCAGACAGGGGGACTAGGTACACTGAAGCTTTCTTT.

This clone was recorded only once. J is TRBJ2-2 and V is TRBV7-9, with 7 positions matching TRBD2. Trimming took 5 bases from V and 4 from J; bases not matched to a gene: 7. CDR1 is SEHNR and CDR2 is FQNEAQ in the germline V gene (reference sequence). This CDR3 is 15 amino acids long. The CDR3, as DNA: TGTGCCAGCAGCCCGCCGGGGGGTATCACCGGGGAGCTGTTTTTT. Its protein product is CASSPPGGITGELFF. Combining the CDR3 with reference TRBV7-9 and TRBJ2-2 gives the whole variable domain DTGVSQNPRHKITKRGQNVTFRCDPISEHNRLYWYRQTLGQGPEFLTYFQNEAQLEKSRLLSDRFSAERPKGSFSTLEIQRTEQGDSAMYLCASSPPGGITGELFFGEGSRLTVL.

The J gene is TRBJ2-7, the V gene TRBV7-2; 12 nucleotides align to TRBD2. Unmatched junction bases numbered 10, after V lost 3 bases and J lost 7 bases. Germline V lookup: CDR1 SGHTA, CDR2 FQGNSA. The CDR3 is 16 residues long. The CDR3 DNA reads TGTGCCAGCAGCTTCTACCCCCGGACTAGCGGGGATGAGCAGTACTTC. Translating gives CASSFYPRTSGDEQYF.

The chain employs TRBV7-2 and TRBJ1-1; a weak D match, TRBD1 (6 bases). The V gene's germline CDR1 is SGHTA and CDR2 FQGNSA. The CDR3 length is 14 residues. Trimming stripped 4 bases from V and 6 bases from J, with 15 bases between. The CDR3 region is CASSSPTGFSEAFF. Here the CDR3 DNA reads TGTGCCAGCAGCTCGCCAACAGGGTTCTCTGAAGCTTTCTTT.

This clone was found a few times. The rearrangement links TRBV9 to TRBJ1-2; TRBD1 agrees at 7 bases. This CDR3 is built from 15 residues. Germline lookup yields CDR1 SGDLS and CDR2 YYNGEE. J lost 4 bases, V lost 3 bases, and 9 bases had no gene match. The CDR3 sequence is CASSARGTDVYGYTF. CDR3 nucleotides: TGTGCCAGCAGCGCCCGAGGGACAGACGTCTATGGCTACACCTTC.

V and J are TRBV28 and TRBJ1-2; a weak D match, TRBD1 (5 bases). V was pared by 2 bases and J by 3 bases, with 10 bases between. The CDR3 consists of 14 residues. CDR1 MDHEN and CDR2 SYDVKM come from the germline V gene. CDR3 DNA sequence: TGTGCCAGCAGTTTACAGGGAAGTTACTATGGCTACACCTTC. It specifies CASSLQGSYYGYTF.

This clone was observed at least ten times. CDR3 loop: CASSAVFYGYTF. The CDR3, as DNA: TGTGCCAGCAGTGCGGTCTTCTATGGCTACACCTTC. V is TRBV6-6 and J is TRBJ1-2; the D is unclear. V gave up 5 bases and J gave up 4 bases, with 8 bases separating them. CDR1 is MNHNY and CDR2 is SVGAGI in the germline V gene (reference sequence). The CDR3 runs 12 residues.

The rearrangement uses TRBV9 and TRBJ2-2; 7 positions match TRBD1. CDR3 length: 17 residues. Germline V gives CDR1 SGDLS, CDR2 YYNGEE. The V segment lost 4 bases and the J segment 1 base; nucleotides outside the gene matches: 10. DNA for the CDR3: TGTGCCAGCAGCACCCGGATTAGGGGGCGGAACACCGGGGAGCTGTTTTTT. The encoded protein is CASSTRIRGRNTGELFF.

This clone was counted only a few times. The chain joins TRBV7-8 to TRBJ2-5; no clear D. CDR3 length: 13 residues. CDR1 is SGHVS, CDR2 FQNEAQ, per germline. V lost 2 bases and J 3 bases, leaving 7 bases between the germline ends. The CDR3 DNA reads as TGTGCCAGCAGCTTAACCCGGGAAGAGACCCAGTACTTC. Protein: CASSLTREETQYF.

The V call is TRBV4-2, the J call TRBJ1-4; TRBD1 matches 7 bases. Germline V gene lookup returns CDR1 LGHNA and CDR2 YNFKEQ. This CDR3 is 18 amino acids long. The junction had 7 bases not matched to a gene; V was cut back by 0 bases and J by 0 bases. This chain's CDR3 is CASSQDRDRFSTNEKLFF. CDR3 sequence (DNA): TGTGCCAGCAGCCAAGATCGGGACAGATTTTCAACTAATGAAAAACTGTTTTTT.

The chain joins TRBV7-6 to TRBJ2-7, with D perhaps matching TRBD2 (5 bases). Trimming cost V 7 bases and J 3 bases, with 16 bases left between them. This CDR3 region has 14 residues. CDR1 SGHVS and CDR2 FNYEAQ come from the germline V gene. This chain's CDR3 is CASTARVEDYEQYF. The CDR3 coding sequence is TGTGCCAGCACGGCGAGGGTGGAAGACTACGAGCAGTACTTC.

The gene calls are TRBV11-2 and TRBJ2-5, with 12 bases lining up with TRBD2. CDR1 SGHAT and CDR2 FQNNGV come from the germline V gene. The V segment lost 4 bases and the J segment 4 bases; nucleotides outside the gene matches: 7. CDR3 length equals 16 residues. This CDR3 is CASSSSSGGAGETQYF. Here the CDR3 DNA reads TGTGCCAGCAGCTCTTCTAGCGGGGGGGCCGGAGAGACCCAGTACTTC.

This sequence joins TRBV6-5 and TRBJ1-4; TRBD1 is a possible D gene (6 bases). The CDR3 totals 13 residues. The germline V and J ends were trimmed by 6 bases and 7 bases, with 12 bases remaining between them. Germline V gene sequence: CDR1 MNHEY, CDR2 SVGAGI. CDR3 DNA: TGTGCCAGCAGACAGGGTGTCGTTGAAAAACTGTTTTTT. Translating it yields CASRQGVVEKLFF.

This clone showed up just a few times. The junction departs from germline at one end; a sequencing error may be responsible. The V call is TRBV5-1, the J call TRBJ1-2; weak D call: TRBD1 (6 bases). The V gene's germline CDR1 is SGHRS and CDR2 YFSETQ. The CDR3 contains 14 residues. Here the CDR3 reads CASNLGGDVYGYPF. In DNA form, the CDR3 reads TGCGCCAGCAACCTAGGGGGAGACGTCTATGGCTACCCCTTC.